This T cell receptor (beta chain) was retrieved from a study of T cells in Graves' hyperthyroidism and ophthalmopathy. The CDR3 has 16 amino acids. Germline trimming cut 3 bases from V and 1 base from J; bases unmatched to any gene: 6. Germline CDR1 KGHSH, CDR2 LQKENI. Amplification of TCR beta CDR3 regions used RNA as the template. Initially, a first-round RT-PCR of the TCR CDR3 employed the HTBI primer set. MiXCR was run by TCRdb on the multiplex PCR reads, yielding one entry per CDR3 protein. Among around 200,000 distinct CDR3 sequences listed, approximately 15% were seen once. Many counts were recorded for this clonotype.

The sequenced material came from blood. The V call is TRBV18, the J call TRBJ2-7, with TRBD1 matching 10 bases. This clonotype was sampled from a woman between 50 and 59 years old with Graves' hyperthyroidism. This CDR3 is CASSPPGQGPSYEQYF. The DNA of the CDR3 is TGTGCCAGCTCACCGCCGGGACAGGGGCCGTCCTACGAGCAGTACTTC. The full variable domain, rest sourced from reference TRBV18 and TRBJ2-7, is NAGVMQNPRHLVRRRGQEARLRCSPMKGHSHVYWYRQLPEEGLKFMVYLQKENIIDESGMPKERFSAEFPKEGPSILRIQQVVRGDSAAYFCASSPPGQGPSYEQYFGPGTRLTVT.